The clone carrying this T cell receptor (beta chain) was picked up many times. This sample was taken from a study of naive and memory T cell subsets. Amplification of ligated cDNA took four PCR rounds with SP2 and nested alpha and beta constant primers. Each CDR3 protein is one row after TCRdb ran MiXCR on the 5' RACE reads. The sample has some 60,000 distinct CDR3 sequences, 8% to 9% seen once. The CDR3 is 12 amino acids. CDR1 and CDR2 (germline): DFQATT, SNEGSKA (reference sequence). Between the trimmed V and J ends, which lost 4 bases and 1 base, there was a span of 7 bases. An oligonucleotide containing a UMI was ligated to the 3' end of TCR cDNA.

The source of this sequence is a female donor in good health. The genes are TRBV20-1 and TRBJ1-1, with a possible D match to TRBD1 (6 bases). CDR3 DNA sequence: TGCAGTGCTAAGGGGGGGAACACTGAAGCTTTCTTT. This translates into CSAKGGNTEAFF.